Below, 23 T cell receptor beta chains from the same sample are listed, as sequenced in a study of cytomegalovirus exposure and HLA in healthy donors. 60 Vbeta and 13 Jbeta primers were used in PCR. Assay used: immunoSEQ multiplex PCR; TCRdb lists only in-frame clones, some missing. The table for this sample gives around 140,000 clones. Input material: PBMCs. The receptors here all came from a woman aged 18-35 years in good health and CMV-seronegative.

The chain is built from TRBV6-1 and TRBJ2-1, with 9 bases aligning to TRBD2. Germline assignment: CDR1 MNHNS and CDR2 SASEGT. J was trimmed by 6 bases and V by 3 bases; bases with no gene match: 6. The CDR3 is made up of 15 amino acids. In nucleotides, the CDR3 is TGTGCCAGCAGTGACGCGGGAGGGCTCCTCAATGAGCAGTTCTTC. It encodes CASSDAGGLLNEQFF.

The rearrangement joins TRBV6-5 to TRBJ2-3; 7 nucleotides match TRBD2. Trimming at V came to 6 bases and at J to 3 bases, leaving 9 bases not matched to a gene. This CDR3 spans 15 amino acids. From germline, CDR1 is MNHEY and CDR2 SVGAGI. The DNA for the CDR3 is TGTGCCAGCAGCCCCCGGGGCGGGGGTACAGATACGCAGTATTTT. Amino acid sequence: CASSPRGGGTDTQYF.

This chain joins TRBV16 and TRBJ2-1; D remains ambiguous. Germline-derived CDR1 and CDR2 are KGHSY and FQNENV. The length of the CDR3 is 15 residues. V lost 2 bases and J lost 5, with 13 bases in between. For the CDR3, the DNA is TGTGCCAGCAGCCAAGTCGTCACAGCTCACAATGAGCAGTTCTTC. Protein product: CASSQVVTAHNEQFF.

In DNA, the CDR3 is TGTGCCAGCAGTGAATTTGGCAGGGGGCGCGTCGAACCCCTCCACTTT. It encodes CASSEFGRGRVEPLHF. The rearrangement links TRBV6-1 to TRBJ1-6, with TRBD1 matching 8 bases. The germline V gene encodes CDR1 MNHNS and CDR2 SASEGT. V lost 2 bases and J lost 12; bases outside the gene matches: 12. This CDR3 comprises 16 residues.

The chain has TRBV18 and TRBJ2-5; D ambiguous. Per germline, CDR1 KGHSH and CDR2 LQKENI. Trimming removed 0 bases from V and 3 bases from J, with 8 bases in between. CDR3 length equals 14 residues. The CDR3 is CASSPPYFKETQYF. DNA for the CDR3: TGTGCCAGCTCACCACCATACTTCAAAGAGACCCAGTACTTC.

V is TRBV30 and J is TRBJ1-1; D might be TRBD1 (5 bases). The CDR3 is 12 amino acids. Trimming stripped 2 bases from V and 3 bases from J, with 7 bases between. Germline lookup yields CDR1 GTSNPN and CDR2 SVGIG (reference sequence). Written as DNA, the CDR3 is TGTGCCTGGAGTACAGGAGACACTGAAGCTTTCTTT. This sequence encodes CAWSTGDTEAFF.

Here the CDR3 DNA reads TGTGCCAGCAGAAGAACAGGGGGCCCGACTGAAGCTTTCTTT. Translating gives CASRRTGGPTEAFF. The chain employs TRBV5-8 and TRBJ1-1; TRBD1 matches 9 bases. The CDR3 sequence is 14 residues long. In germline, CDR1 is SGHTS, CDR2 YDEGEE. V lost 5 bases and J lost 5; bases outside the gene matches: 7.

Of note for this clone: One end of the junction is discordant with germline, which a read error may explain. This rearrangement joins TRBV7-9 to TRBJ2-2; maybe TRBD2 (6 bases). CDR1 is SEHNR and CDR2 is FQNEAQ in the germline V gene (reference sequence). The CDR3 extends over 16 amino acids. CDR3 nucleotide sequence: TGTGCCAGCAGCTTAGGGGTGGCGGGAAACACCGAGGAGCTGTTTTTT. It is translated as CASSLGVAGNTEELFF.

The V gene is TRBV2, the J gene TRBJ2-1; tentative D call: TRBD2 (6 bases). The CDR3 length is 16 residues. Germline loops: CDR1 SNHLY, CDR2 FYNNEI. Between the trimmed V and J ends, which lost 2 bases and 0 bases, there was a span of 11 bases. The CDR3 spells CASSELGGVSYNEQFF. CDR3 DNA sequence: TGTGCCAGCAGTGAATTGGGGGGAGTCTCCTACAATGAGCAGTTCTTC. Variable domain in full (rest from reference TRBV2 and TRBJ2-1): EPEVTQTPSHQVTQMGQEVILRCVPISNHLYFYWYRQILGQKVEFLVSFYNNEISEKSEIFDDQFSVERPDGSNFTLKIRSTKLEDSAMYFCASSELGGVSYNEQFFGPGTRLTVL.

The chain has TRBV29-1 and TRBJ2-5; 8 nucleotides line up with TRBD1. Germline CDR1 SQVTM, CDR2 ANQGSEA. This CDR3 is built from 14 residues. V shed 5 bases and J 5 bases; nucleotides not matched to a gene: 10. CDR3 in amino acids: CSVSGQVKRETQYF. The CDR3 coding sequence is TGCAGCGTTTCGGGACAGGTAAAGCGGGAGACCCAGTACTTC.

The chain is built from TRBV9 and TRBJ1-1, with D perhaps matching TRBD1 (5 bases). Germline V lookup: CDR1 SGDLS, CDR2 YYNGEE. The CDR3 has 13 amino acids. The V end was cut by 7 bases, the J end by 0 bases, with 10 bases between. CDR3 region: CASGQGMNTEAFF. The CDR3 DNA reads as TGTGCCAGCGGGCAGGGAATGAACACTGAAGCTTTCTTT.

This rearrangement joins TRBV11-2 to TRBJ2-5, with TRBD2 identical over 9 bases. Germline-derived CDR1 and CDR2 are SGHAT and FQNNGV. This CDR3 is built from 16 residues. Unmatched junction bases numbered 8, after V lost 5 bases and J lost 1 base. This CDR3 reads CASSPHPTSGQETQYF. DNA for the CDR3: TGTGCCAGCAGCCCGCACCCGACTAGCGGCCAAGAGACCCAGTACTTC. The full variable domain, in which reference TRBV11-2 and TRBJ2-5 provide the parts outside the CDR3, is EAGVAQSPRYKIIEKRQSVAFWCNPISGHATLYWYQQILGQGPKLLIQFQNNGVVDDSQLPKDRFSAERLKGVDSTLKIQPAKLEDSAVYLCASSPHPTSGQETQYFGPGTRLLVL.

The rearrangement joins TRBV6-1 to TRBJ2-3; unclear D gene. CDR1 and CDR2 (germline): MNHNS, SASEGT. This CDR3 is 12 amino acids long. Between the trimmed V and J ends, which lost 10 bases and 6 bases, there was a span of 14 bases. CDR3 amino acids: CATRGAYDTQYF. CDR3 DNA: TGTGCCACCCGAGGAGCGTACGATACGCAGTATTTT.

The chain combines TRBV14 with TRBJ2-7, with TRBD1 identical over 7 bases. This CDR3 is 14 amino acids long. The V gene end was trimmed by 3 bases and the J gene end by 2 bases; junction bases not matched to a gene: 4. Germline loops: CDR1 SGHDN, CDR2 FVKESK. CDR3: CASSQAGGAYEQYV. The CDR3 DNA reads TGTGCCAGCAGCCAGGCAGGGGGAGCCTACGAGCAGTACGTC.

The CDR3 loop reads CSAGFGGGSPLHF. The CDR3 DNA follows: TGCAGCGCTGGTTTCGGGGGGGGCTCACCCCTCCACTTT. This sequence joins TRBV29-1 and TRBJ1-6, with a tentative D call TRBD1 (6 bases). The CDR3 covers 13 residues. V gave up 7 bases and J gave up 10 bases, with 17 bases separating them. CDR1 is SQVTM and CDR2 is ANQGSEA in the germline V gene.

This chain uses TRBV4-1 with TRBJ2-2; 8 bases fit TRBD2. V gave up 0 bases and J gave up 4 bases; unmatched junction bases: 7. This CDR3 contains 17 residues. From germline, CDR1 is MGHRA and CDR2 YSYEKL. CDR3 nucleotides: TGCGCCAGCAGCCAAGAACGAGCGGGAGAGGCCACCGGGGAGCTGTTTTTT. Its translation: CASSQERAGEATGELFF.

The rearrangement uses TRBV4-2 and TRBJ2-1, with TRBD2 matching 8 bases. Germline loops: CDR1 LGHNA, CDR2 YNFKEQ. The junction had 5 bases not matched to a gene; V was cut back by 1 base and J by 6 bases. CDR3 size: 15 residues. The chain's CDR3 is CASSQVTSDSNEQFF. CDR3 DNA: TGTGCCAGCAGCCAAGTGACTAGCGACAGCAATGAGCAGTTCTTC.

This rearrangement joins TRBV11-3 to TRBJ1-3; unclear D gene. CDR1 is SGHNT, CDR2 YENEEA, per germline. Trimming removed 0 bases at V and 0 bases at J, with 12 bases between. The CDR3 extends over 17 amino acids. The DNA for the CDR3 is TGTGCCAGCAGCTTAGATCTCGAAGGGAGCTCTGGAAACACCATATATTTT. It is translated as CASSLDLEGSSGNTIYF.

This chain uses TRBV5-1 with TRBJ2-3; TRBD2 agrees at 8 bases. The ends lost 3 bases at V and 2 bases at J; junction bases unmatched: 8. The CDR3 is 16 amino acids. Germline CDR1 is SGHRS and CDR2 is YFSETQ. CDR3 protein: CASSSLAGSFTDTQYF. The CDR3 bases are TGCGCCAGCAGCTCCTTAGCGGGATCCTTCACAGATACGCAGTATTTT.

The chain joins TRBV6-1 to TRBJ2-1; 13 nucleotides match TRBD2. CDR1 MNHNS and CDR2 SASEGT come from the germline V gene. The CDR3 sequence is 16 residues long. J lost 9 bases, V lost 3 bases, and 8 bases had no gene match. CDR3 amino acids: CASSDGGTSGIFEQFF. The DNA of the CDR3 is TGTGCCAGCAGTGACGGAGGGACTAGCGGGATTTTTGAGCAGTTCTTC.

The CDR3 here is CASSLVGGGGIEAFF. The DNA of the CDR3 is TGTGCCAGCAGCTTAGTGGGGGGCGGGGGGATTGAAGCTTTCTTT. The gene calls are TRBV7-9 and TRBJ1-1; TRBD1 is a possible D gene (6 bases). This CDR3 has 15 residues. V was shortened by 1 base and J by 7 bases, with 16 bases between the two germline ends. Germline V gives CDR1 SEHNR, CDR2 FQNEAQ (reference sequence).

The chain uses TRBV5-1 and TRBJ1-1, with D perhaps TRBD1 (6 bases). V shed 0 bases and J shed 1 base, with 13 bases lying between them. Germline V gene lookup returns CDR1 SGHRS and CDR2 YFSETQ. The CDR3 runs to 16 residues. Here the CDR3 DNA reads TGCGCCAGCAGCTTGGTCCCGGACAGAAGGAACACTGAAGCTTTCTTT. As protein: CASSLVPDRRNTEAFF.

Details on this clone: Other DNA sequences in this sample translate to the same CDR3. The gene calls are TRBV30 and TRBJ2-2; the D gene is possibly TRBD2 (5 bases). CDR1 GTSNPN and CDR2 SVGIG come from the germline V gene (reference sequence). The CDR3 has 15 residues. V lost 2 bases, J lost 0 bases, and 10 bases lay in between. The CDR3 loop reads CAWSRGGTNTGELFF. Written as DNA, the CDR3 is TGTGCCTGGAGTAGAGGAGGTACGAACACCGGGGAGCTGTTTTTT.